This TCR beta chain was sequenced in a study of T cells in Graves' hyperthyroidism and ophthalmopathy. The TCR beta CDR3 regions underwent amplification using RNA transcripts as the source. An initial round of RT-PCR targeting the TCR CDR3 relied on the HTBI primer set. In TCRdb, the multiplex PCR reads were re-called with MiXCR into one record per CDR3 protein. Among hundreds of thousands of distinct CDR3 sequences, less than 25% were seen once, and the ten largest hold 30% to 40%. The CDR3 is made up of 14 amino acids. The V end lost 5 bases, the J end lost 4 bases, and 15 bases lay between the germline ends. Germline loops: CDR1 PRHDT, CDR2 FYEKMQ (reference sequence).

The chain has TRBV13 and TRBJ2-7; D is possibly TRBD1 or TRBD2 (6 bases each). The specimen sequenced was blood. This sequence was found in a man aged 30 to 45 with Graves' ophthalmopathy. CDR3 DNA: TGTGCCAGCAGCCCGCAGAGGGGGGTTTACGAGCAGTACTTC. Protein sequence: CASSPQRGVYEQYF.